The present TCR beta chain was sequenced within a study of human T cells and chemical hapten exposure. Study-wide results and limits: No change in TCRs above 1 in 1000 frequency was produced by DPC sensitization.

The CDR3 spans 15 residues. V was trimmed by 1 base and J by 5 bases, leaving 14 bases between them. CDR1 SEHNR and CDR2 FQNEAQ come from the germline V gene (reference sequence). This clonotype was detected ten times or more. Its antigen is still unknown. One entry per CDR3 protein, called by TCRdb with MiXCR from the RACE reads. The table includes approximately 40,000 distinct CDR3 sequences, around 3.2% detected once. Time point: patch test 2, 6 weeks after DPC sensitization. The treatment is: therapeutic diphenylcyclopropenone sensitization with weekly scalp DPC. This chain links TRBV7-9 with TRBJ2-5; tentative D call: TRBD2 (5 bases). The starting material was whole blood, obtained in connection with sensitization to the hapten diphenylcyclopropenone (DPC). The receptor comes from a man aged 35-49 years with alopecia areata. Some clones in this sample may be carry-over from other donors' samples. CDR3 nucleotides: TGTGCCAGCAGCTTAGAATTGCGGGCCCGCGAGACCCAGTACTTC. Its protein product is CASSLELRARETQYF.